This is a list of T cell receptor beta chains from one sample in a study of glioma-infiltrating T cells after dendritic cell vaccination. The protocol was immunoSEQ multiplex PCR, while the TCRdb copy is restricted to in-frame clones and leaves out a portion. Of tens of thousands of clones in the sample, around 86% were seen once. The source was blood, collected after dendritic cell vaccination. The source of these receptors is a human donor with glioblastoma. CDR3s include the opening cysteine and the closing phenylalanine or tryptophan. The D gene is left open where the match is weak. For some rows the clone size is stated as once, few or many, or as a class when expanded; others skip it.

D gene	clone size	J gene	V gene	CDR3 DNA	CDR3 protein
-	-	TRBJ2-7	TRBV9	TGTGCCAGCACGGACAATTCCTACGAGCAGTACTTC	CASTDNSYEQYF
TRBD1	-	TRBJ2-7	TRBV19	TGTGCCAGTAGTAAGGACCGGGACAGCTCCTACGAGCAGTACTTC	CASSKDRDSSYEQYF
TRBD1	-	TRBJ1-2	TRBV4-1	TGCGCCAGCAGCCAACCGACAGGGACTAACTATGGCTACACCTTC	CASSQPTGTNYGYTF
-	-	TRBJ2-7	TRBV5-1	TGCGCCAGCAGCTTGAGCTCCTACGAGCAGTACTTC	CASSLSSYEQYF
-	-	TRBJ2-7	TRBV6-1	TGTGCCAGCTGGACAGATTCCTACGAGCAGTACTTC	CASWTDSYEQYF
TRBD1	once	TRBJ1-1	TRBV5-1	TGCGCCAGCAGCTTTGACAGGGGGAGGAACACTGAAGCTTTCTTT	CASSFDRGRNTEAFF
TRBD1	-	TRBJ1-2	TRBV2	TGTGCCAGCAGGGGGACAGGGGAGAACTATGGCTACACCTTC	CASRGTGENYGYTF
TRBD1	once	TRBJ1-3	TRBV7-2	TGTGCCAGCAGCTTAGCGACAGGGGCGGGAAACACCATATATTTT	CASSLATGAGNTIYF
-	once	TRBJ1-2	TRBV29-1	TGCAGCGGCGGGGGCAATGACTTTCGTAACCCAGATGGCTACACCTTC	CSGGGNDFRNPDGYTF
-	-	TRBJ1-1	TRBV29-1	TGCAGCGTTTCCACTTTGAACACTGAAGCTTTCTTT	CSVSTLNTEAFF
TRBD1	-	TRBJ2-3	TRBV19	TGTGCCAGTAGCGCGGGACAGGGCACAGATACGCAGTATTTT	CASSAGQGTDTQYF
-	-	TRBJ1-2	TRBV6-5	TGTGCCAGCAGTACCCCGGCCAGGGTCGGGTATGGCTACACCTTC	CASSTPARVGYGYTF
-	-	TRBJ2-3	TRBV19	TGTGCCAGTAGTATACAAAGCACAGATACGCAGTATTTT	CASSIQSTDTQYF
-	-	TRBJ1-5	TRBV27	TGTGCCAGCAGTTTAGGAGGGTTTGGCAATCAGCCCCAGCATTTT	CASSLGGFGNQPQHF
-	-	TRBJ2-7	TRBV6-6	TGTGCCAGCGCTGGAGCGGTTAGGACCTACGAGCAGTACTTC	CASAGAVRTYEQYF
-	-	TRBJ2-5	TRBV5-1	TGCGCCAGCAGCTTGGGGTCAGGGTATGAGGAGACCCAGTACTTC	CASSLGSGYEETQYF
-	-	TRBJ2-3	TRBV5-1	TGCGCCAGCAGCTTCCTCAGCACAGATACGCAGTATTTT	CASSFLSTDTQYF
-	-	TRBJ2-5	TRBV5-1	TGCGCCAGCAGCCCTAGCGAAGAGACCCAGTACTTC	CASSPSEETQYF
-	-	TRBJ1-6	TRBV2	TGTGCCAGCAGTGAAGCGTCGAGGGTCGGGTCACCCCTCCACTTT	CASSEASRVGSPLHF
-	-	TRBJ1-1	TRBV23-1	TGCGCCAGGGATCAGGGATCGGCTTTCTTT	CARDQGSAFF
-	-	TRBJ1-2	TRBV12-5	TGTGCTAGTGGTTTAGGGAGTGGCTACACCTTC	CASGLGSGYTF
-	few	TRBJ2-1	TRBV5-1	TGCGCCAGCAGCTTGGTGCCCACCTCTACCTACAATGAGCAGTTCTTC	CASSLVPTSTYNEQFF
TRBD1	few	TRBJ1-3	TRBV5-8	TGTGCCAGCAGTCGGACAGGTCGCTCGGGAAACACCATATATTTT	CASSRTGRSGNTIYF
-	-	TRBJ1-5	TRBV5-1	TGCGCCAGCAGCTTGTATGGGCCCAATCAGCCCCAGCATTTT	CASSLYGPNQPQHF
-	-	TRBJ2-3	TRBV5-1	TGCGCCAGCAGCCCGGGACAATATACGCAGTATTTT	CASSPGQYTQYF
TRBD1	once	TRBJ1-5	TRBV10-3	TGTGCCATCAGTGGGTGGGACAGGCCAAATAGCAATCAGCCCCAGCATTTT	CAISGWDRPNSNQPQHF
-	-	TRBJ2-4	TRBV19	TGTGCCAGTAGCGACTCTTTATTGGTAGCCAAAAACATTCAGTACTTC	CASSDSLLVAKNIQYF
TRBD1	-	TRBJ1-4	TRBV4-1	TGCGCCAGCAGCGCAAGCGACAGGGGGCTGTATGAAAAACTGTTTTTT	CASSASDRGLYEKLFF
TRBD2	once	TRBJ2-3	TRBV7-2	TGTGCCAGCAGCTTACAAGCGGGGGGGCGGGGTACGCAGTATTTT	CASSLQAGGRGTQYF
TRBD1	-	TRBJ2-5	TRBV18	TGTGCCAGCTCACCCATGACAGGGGGCCAAGAGACCCAGTACTTC	CASSPMTGGQETQYF
-	once	TRBJ1-1	TRBV13	TGTGCCAGCAGCTCCCCCCCGGGGGGGAACACTGAAGCTTTCTTT	CASSSPPGGNTEAFF
TRBD1	-	TRBJ1-5	TRBV5-6	TGTGCCAGCAGCGCCTCGGACAGGGATGCCCAGCCCCAGCATTTT	CASSASDRDAQPQHF
-	few	TRBJ1-4	TRBV14	TGTGCCAGCAGCGGCGGGACGGACACTAATGAAAAACTGTTTTTT	CASSGGTDTNEKLFF
TRBD2	-	TRBJ2-1	TRBV7-8	TGTGCCAGCAGCTTAGTGGTGTGGCTAGCGGGTTTGTACAATGAGCAGTTCTTC	CASSLVVWLAGLYNEQFF
-	-	TRBJ2-2	TRBV27	TGTGCCAGCAGTTTATCGCCAGGGGCAGGCACCGGGGAGCTGTTTTTT	CASSLSPGAGTGELFF
-	-	TRBJ1-2	TRBV11-2	TGTGCCAGCAGCTTAGGTGGGGGCGCAGGCTATGGCTACACCTTC	CASSLGGGAGYGYTF
-	-	TRBJ2-3	TRBV7-2	TGTGCCAGCAGCTCTCCTAGCACAGATACGCAGTATTTT	CASSSPSTDTQYF
-	-	TRBJ2-3	TRBV11-2	TGTGCCAGCAGCCCACAACCTAGCACAGATACGCAGTATTTT	CASSPQPSTDTQYF
TRBD2	-	TRBJ2-5	TRBV5-1	TGCGCCAGCAGCTTGGAGGGGACTAGAAAGTACTTC	CASSLEGTRKYF
TRBD1	-	TRBJ1-1	TRBV9	TGTGCCAGCAGCGGCGGGACAGTTCTGAACACTGAAGCTTTCTTT	CASSGGTVLNTEAFF
-	few	TRBJ1-6	TRBV7-9	TGTGCCAGCAGCTCGACCGCGGCGGGTTCACCCCTCCACTTT	CASSSTAAGSPLHF
-	-	TRBJ1-5	TRBV6-5	TGTGCCAGCAGCTACCGGCCAGGGGATCAGCCCCAGCATTTT	CASSYRPGDQPQHF
TRBD2	-	TRBJ2-7	TRBV11-3	TGTGCCAGCAGCCAGGTCAAGCGGGATAGAGACGAGCAGTACTTC	CASSQVKRDRDEQYF
-	-	TRBJ2-1	TRBV6-5	TGTGCCAGCAGTTCCGGGGATTCCAATGAGCAGTTCTTC	CASSSGDSNEQFF
-	-	TRBJ1-4	TRBV6-1	TGTGCCAGCAGTGACGGGAGTAATGAAAAACTGTTTTTT	CASSDGSNEKLFF
TRBD1	-	TRBJ1-6	TRBV6-4	TGTGCCAGCAGTGACTCGACAGGGGGTAATTCACCCCTCCACTTT	CASSDSTGGNSPLHF
TRBD2	-	TRBJ2-7	TRBV5-1	TGCGCCAGCAGCTTTCGGACTAGCGGGAGGTCCTACGAGCAGTACTTC	CASSFRTSGRSYEQYF
-	-	TRBJ1-3	TRBV5-1	TGCGCCAGCAGTTCTGGGGAGAGCTCTGGAAACACCATATATTTT	CASSSGESSGNTIYF
TRBD2	-	TRBJ2-1	TRBV19	TGTGCCAGTAGTCAGTATGGACTAGCGGAAAATGAGCAGTTCTTC	CASSQYGLAENEQFF
TRBD1	-	TRBJ1-2	TRBV27	TGTGCCAGCAGTCTCCCCGGACAGGGGGAGGGCTACACCTTC	CASSLPGQGEGYTF